A selection of T cell receptor beta chains follows, all from one sample in a study of T cell repertoires in cytomegalovirus infection. MiXCR, run by TCRdb on the reads, gives a single entry per CDR3 protein. The sample carries a few hundred thousand distinct CDR3 sequences, 30% to 35% recorded once. No antigens are known for them. Sample: cultured PBMCs, taken from culture after CMV antigen stimulation. Receptors were obtained from a human donor in good health (CMV status not recorded). Some clones in this sample may be carry-over from other donors' samples. The CDR3 runs from the conserved cysteine through the conserved F or W. Fields, in order: D gene, clone size, J gene, V gene, CDR3 protein, CDR3 DNA. The D gene is left open where the match is weak. Size is omitted from some rows. Given values are once, few, many or a class for expanded clones.

d_gene: -; abundance: -; j_gene: TRBJ2-3; v_gene: TRBV5-1; CDR3aa: CASSPEVDTQYF; CDR3nt: TGCGCCAGCAGCCCCGAAGTAGATACGCAGTATTTT
d_gene: TRBD1; abundance: -; j_gene: TRBJ1-5; v_gene: TRBV6-5; CDR3aa: CASSTGDRGRQPQHF; CDR3nt: TGTGCCAGCAGTACTGGGGACAGGGGTAGACAGCCCCAGCATTTT
d_gene: TRBD2; abundance: -; j_gene: TRBJ2-7; v_gene: TRBV6-2/TRBV6-3; CDR3aa: CASAGTTIYEQYF; CDR3nt: TGTGCCAGCGCCGGGACTACGATATACGAGCAGTACTTC
d_gene: TRBD1; abundance: few; j_gene: TRBJ2-3; v_gene: TRBV6-2/TRBV6-3; CDR3aa: CASSYDDRGTDTQYF; CDR3nt: TGTGCCAGCAGCTACGACGACAGGGGCACAGATACGCAGTATTTT
d_gene: -; abundance: -; j_gene: TRBJ2-1; v_gene: TRBV20-1; CDR3aa: CSAPQAPGVDEQFF; CDR3nt: TGCAGTGCTCCCCAAGCTCCGGGGGTGGATGAGCAGTTCTTC
d_gene: -; abundance: -; j_gene: TRBJ1-1; v_gene: TRBV4-1; CDR3aa: CASSQEQGGTEAFF; CDR3nt: TGCGCCAGCAGCCAGGAGCAGGGAGGCACTGAAGCTTTCTTT
d_gene: -; abundance: many; j_gene: TRBJ1-5; v_gene: TRBV7-2; CDR3aa: CASSSRVGWDQPQHF; CDR3nt: TGTGCCAGCAGCTCCCGGGTGGGTTGGGATCAGCCCCAGCATTTT
d_gene: TRBD2; abundance: -; j_gene: TRBJ2-1; v_gene: TRBV7-9; CDR3aa: CASSLAGGPHEQFF; CDR3nt: TGTGCCAGCAGCCTAGCGGGAGGGCCCCATGAGCAGTTCTTC
d_gene: -; abundance: few; j_gene: TRBJ2-2; v_gene: TRBV6-5; CDR3aa: CASADMGSTGELFF; CDR3nt: TGTGCCAGCGCAGATATGGGGAGCACCGGGGAGCTGTTTTTT
d_gene: TRBD2; abundance: -; j_gene: TRBJ2-7; v_gene: TRBV20-1; CDR3aa: CSATGTSGRVYEQYF; CDR3nt: TGCAGTGCTACGGGGACTAGCGGGAGAGTCTACGAGCAGTACTTC
d_gene: -; abundance: -; j_gene: TRBJ2-6; v_gene: TRBV19; CDR3aa: CASWDIFSGANVLTF; CDR3nt: TGTGCCAGTTGGGACATCTTCTCTGGGGCCAACGTCCTGACTTTC
d_gene: TRBD2; abundance: few; j_gene: TRBJ2-1; v_gene: TRBV11-3; CDR3aa: CASSPSGDSEQFF; CDR3nt: TGTGCCAGCAGCCCTAGCGGGGACAGTGAGCAGTTCTTC
d_gene: -; abundance: -; j_gene: TRBJ1-4; v_gene: TRBV11-2; CDR3aa: CASSLDPIRATNEKLFF; CDR3nt: TGTGCCAGCAGCTTAGATCCGATTCGGGCTACTAATGAAAAACTGTTTTTT
d_gene: TRBD2; abundance: few; j_gene: TRBJ2-5; v_gene: TRBV11-2; CDR3aa: CASSLGTLAGGGETQYF; CDR3nt: TGTGCCAGCAGCTTAGGAACCCTAGCGGGAGGGGGAGAGACCCAGTACTTC
d_gene: TRBD1; abundance: few; j_gene: TRBJ1-2; v_gene: TRBV5-4; CDR3aa: CASRPDGTAYGYTF; CDR3nt: TGTGCCAGCAGACCCGACGGGACAGCTTATGGCTACACCTTC
d_gene: TRBD1; abundance: -; j_gene: TRBJ2-5; v_gene: TRBV6-1; CDR3aa: CASSKQGMETQYF; CDR3nt: TGTGCCAGCAGTAAACAGGGGATGGAGACCCAGTACTTC
d_gene: -; abundance: -; j_gene: TRBJ1-2; v_gene: TRBV5-4; CDR3aa: CASSSDLQNYGYTF; CDR3nt: TGTGCCAGCAGCTCAGACCTCCAGAACTATGGCTACACCTTC
d_gene: TRBD2; abundance: -; j_gene: TRBJ2-7; v_gene: TRBV6-2/TRBV6-3; CDR3aa: CASTEAGLYEQYF; CDR3nt: TGTGCCAGCACTGAAGCGGGGCTCTACGAGCAGTACTTC
d_gene: -; abundance: -; j_gene: TRBJ1-5; v_gene: TRBV12-3/TRBV12-4; CDR3aa: CASRSSGAGQPQHF; CDR3nt: TGTGCCAGCAGGAGTTCAGGGGCGGGTCAGCCCCAGCATTTT
d_gene: -; abundance: -; j_gene: TRBJ1-6; v_gene: TRBV7-9; CDR3aa: CASSAPVSSYNSPLHF; CDR3nt: TGTGCCAGCAGCGCTCCCGTAAGCTCCTATAATTCACCCCTCCACTTT
d_gene: TRBD1; abundance: -; j_gene: TRBJ1-2; v_gene: TRBV13; CDR3aa: CASSLVSGGAGYTF; CDR3nt: TGTGCCAGCAGCTTAGTCTCAGGGGGCGCTGGCTACACCTTC
d_gene: -; abundance: few; j_gene: TRBJ1-2; v_gene: TRBV12-3/TRBV12-4; CDR3aa: CASHWGDGYGYTF; CDR3nt: TGTGCCAGCCACTGGGGGGACGGTTATGGCTACACCTTC
d_gene: TRBD1; abundance: -; j_gene: TRBJ2-7; v_gene: TRBV28; CDR3aa: CASSLGDRDPYEQYF; CDR3nt: TGTGCCAGCAGTTTAGGGGACAGGGACCCCTACGAGCAGTACTTC
d_gene: TRBD2; abundance: -; j_gene: TRBJ2-5; v_gene: TRBV27; CDR3aa: CASQLTIASGQETQYF; CDR3nt: TGTGCCAGCCAACTCACCATAGCTAGCGGACAAGAGACCCAGTACTTC
d_gene: TRBD1; abundance: -; j_gene: TRBJ1-2; v_gene: TRBV19; CDR3aa: CASSMGQAPNYGYTF; CDR3nt: TGTGCCAGTAGTATGGGACAGGCTCCTAACTATGGCTACACCTTC
d_gene: TRBD1; abundance: -; j_gene: TRBJ2-1; v_gene: TRBV19; CDR3aa: CASRDREYNEQFF; CDR3nt: TGTGCCAGTAGGGACAGGGAATACAATGAGCAGTTCTTC
d_gene: TRBD1; abundance: -; j_gene: TRBJ1-5; v_gene: TRBV12-3/TRBV12-4; CDR3aa: CASSLWTGGAGNQPQHF; CDR3nt: TGTGCCAGCAGTTTATGGACAGGGGGCGCGGGCAATCAGCCCCAGCATTTT
d_gene: TRBD1; abundance: few; j_gene: TRBJ1-3; v_gene: TRBV19; CDR3aa: CASSTDRDSGNTIYF; CDR3nt: TGTGCCAGTAGTACGGACAGGGACTCTGGAAACACCATATATTTT
d_gene: TRBD1; abundance: many; j_gene: TRBJ1-2; v_gene: TRBV10-3; CDR3aa: CAISESVTGDYGYTF; CDR3nt: TGTGCCATCAGTGAGTCGGTTACAGGGGACTATGGCTACACCTTC
d_gene: TRBD1; abundance: -; j_gene: TRBJ1-6; v_gene: TRBV11-2; CDR3aa: CASSPGTGGLRGSPLHF; CDR3nt: TGTGCCAGCAGCCCCGGGACAGGGGGTTTGCGAGGTTCACCCCTCCACTTT
d_gene: TRBD2; abundance: once; j_gene: TRBJ2-5; v_gene: TRBV4-1; CDR3aa: CASSQGAGAGETQYF; CDR3nt: TGCGCCAGCAGCCAAGGGGCGGGAGCGGGGGAGACCCAGTACTTC
d_gene: -; abundance: -; j_gene: TRBJ1-6; v_gene: TRBV20-1; CDR3aa: CSARDVRDFHF; CDR3nt: TGCAGTGCTAGAGATGTGCGGGATTTCCACTTT
d_gene: -; abundance: few; j_gene: TRBJ1-2; v_gene: TRBV7-2; CDR3aa: CASSNNRDRYNLLTYGYTF; CDR3nt: TGTGCCAGCAGCAACAACCGGGACCGCTACAATCTTTTAACCTATGGCTACACCTTC
d_gene: -; abundance: many; j_gene: TRBJ2-5; v_gene: TRBV7-2; CDR3aa: CASSFLARSGETQYF; CDR3nt: TGTGCCAGCAGCTTCCTAGCGAGGAGCGGGGAGACCCAGTACTTC
d_gene: TRBD2; abundance: few; j_gene: TRBJ2-7; v_gene: TRBV20-1; CDR3aa: CSAALSGRIYEQYF; CDR3nt: TGCAGTGCTGCTCTTAGCGGGAGGATCTACGAGCAGTACTTC
d_gene: TRBD2; abundance: -; j_gene: TRBJ2-7; v_gene: TRBV5-1; CDR3aa: CASSRGLAVYEQYF; CDR3nt: TGCGCCAGCAGCAGGGGACTAGCGGTATACGAGCAGTACTTC
d_gene: -; abundance: -; j_gene: TRBJ1-2; v_gene: TRBV7-9; CDR3aa: CASNSAGSGYTF; CDR3nt: TGTGCCAGCAATTCAGCGGGAAGTGGCTACACCTTC
d_gene: -; abundance: -; j_gene: TRBJ1-1; v_gene: TRBV20-1; CDR3aa: CSAERPPGTEAFF; CDR3nt: TGCAGTGCCGAACGCCCGCCGGGCACTGAAGCTTTCTTT
d_gene: -; abundance: -; j_gene: TRBJ1-5; v_gene: TRBV28; CDR3aa: CASSLPGPSGNQPQHF; CDR3nt: TGTGCCAGCAGTTTACCGGGGCCTTCGGGCAATCAGCCCCAGCATTTT
d_gene: -; abundance: -; j_gene: TRBJ1-4; v_gene: TRBV7-9; CDR3aa: CASSDGRGLREKLFF; CDR3nt: TGTGCCAGCAGCGACGGTAGAGGGTTACGTGAAAAACTGTTTTTT
d_gene: -; abundance: few; j_gene: TRBJ2-1; v_gene: TRBV7-2; CDR3aa: CASSLRLGISYNEQFF; CDR3nt: TGTGCCAGCAGCTTACGGTTGGGTATCTCCTACAATGAGCAGTTCTTC
d_gene: TRBD2; abundance: -; j_gene: TRBJ2-1; v_gene: TRBV7-8; CDR3aa: CASSPREGLLYNEQFF; CDR3nt: TGTGCCAGCAGCCCACGGGAGGGCCTCTTATACAATGAGCAGTTCTTC
d_gene: TRBD2; abundance: -; j_gene: TRBJ2-1; v_gene: TRBV6-4; CDR3aa: CASSESILAGGEQFF; CDR3nt: TGTGCCAGCAGTGAGTCCATACTAGCGGGAGGTGAGCAGTTCTTC
d_gene: -; abundance: -; j_gene: TRBJ2-1; v_gene: TRBV10-3; CDR3aa: CAISDQGRERDNEQFF; CDR3nt: TGTGCCATCAGTGACCAGGGGCGGGAGAGGGACAATGAGCAGTTCTTC
d_gene: -; abundance: few; j_gene: TRBJ1-5; v_gene: TRBV15; CDR3aa: CATSRERGSNQPQHF; CDR3nt: TGTGCCACCAGCAGAGAGAGAGGGAGCAATCAGCCCCAGCATTTT
d_gene: -; abundance: -; j_gene: TRBJ1-5; v_gene: TRBV27; CDR3aa: CASSFDGFGNQPQHF; CDR3nt: TGTGCCAGCAGTTTTGACGGGTTCGGCAATCAGCCCCAGCATTTT
d_gene: TRBD2; abundance: -; j_gene: TRBJ2-5; v_gene: TRBV7-2; CDR3aa: CASSLGTSGTLQETQYF; CDR3nt: TGTGCCAGCAGCTTAGGTACTAGCGGGACCCTCCAAGAGACCCAGTACTTC
d_gene: TRBD2; abundance: -; j_gene: TRBJ2-1; v_gene: TRBV2; CDR3aa: CASSPGLANEQFF; CDR3nt: TGTGCCAGCTCACCGGGACTAGCGAATGAGCAGTTCTTC
d_gene: -; abundance: -; j_gene: TRBJ1-5; v_gene: TRBV15; CDR3aa: CATSRDNQSFSNQPQHF; CDR3nt: TGTGCCACCAGCAGAGATAACCAGAGTTTTAGCAATCAGCCCCAGCATTTT
d_gene: TRBD2; abundance: -; j_gene: TRBJ2-1; v_gene: TRBV7-2; CDR3aa: CASSQTSATSTYNEQFF; CDR3nt: TGTGCCAGCAGCCAGACTAGCGCAACGTCTACCTACAATGAGCAGTTCTTC
d_gene: TRBD2; abundance: -; j_gene: TRBJ2-1; v_gene: TRBV6-2/TRBV6-3; CDR3aa: CASISGTSGSNEQFF; CDR3nt: TGTGCCAGCATCTCCGGGACTAGCGGGAGCAATGAGCAGTTCTTC
d_gene: TRBD2; abundance: -; j_gene: TRBJ2-7; v_gene: TRBV7-2; CDR3aa: CASSLSGRPSNEQYF; CDR3nt: TGTGCCAGCAGCTTAAGCGGGAGGCCGTCCAACGAGCAGTACTTC
d_gene: -; abundance: few; j_gene: TRBJ1-1; v_gene: TRBV12-3/TRBV12-4; CDR3aa: CASSLRPRNTEAFF; CDR3nt: TGTGCCAGCAGTTTAAGACCCAGGAACACTGAAGCTTTCTTT
d_gene: -; abundance: -; j_gene: TRBJ1-1; v_gene: TRBV6-6; CDR3aa: CASIDGPTEAFF; CDR3nt: TGTGCCAGCATCGACGGCCCGACTGAAGCTTTCTTT
d_gene: -; abundance: few; j_gene: TRBJ2-1; v_gene: TRBV7-6; CDR3aa: CASSLDSGRSYNEQFF; CDR3nt: TGTGCCAGCAGCTTAGACTCCGGGCGCTCCTACAATGAGCAGTTCTTC
d_gene: TRBD2; abundance: few; j_gene: TRBJ2-3; v_gene: TRBV28; CDR3aa: CASSSNYGGRSADTQYF; CDR3nt: TGTGCCAGCAGTTCTAACTACGGCGGGAGAAGCGCAGATACGCAGTATTTT
d_gene: TRBD1; abundance: -; j_gene: TRBJ1-4; v_gene: TRBV10-3; CDR3aa: CATADRYNEKLFF; CDR3nt: TGTGCCACCGCGGACAGGTATAATGAAAAACTGTTTTTT
d_gene: -; abundance: -; j_gene: TRBJ2-7; v_gene: TRBV5-6; CDR3aa: CASSFPAGEQYF; CDR3nt: TGTGCCAGCAGCTTCCCGGCCGGCGAGCAGTACTTC
d_gene: -; abundance: -; j_gene: TRBJ1-1; v_gene: TRBV29-1; CDR3aa: CSVRADLGMNTEAFF; CDR3nt: TGCAGCGTTCGGGCTGACCTAGGCATGAACACTGAAGCTTTCTTT